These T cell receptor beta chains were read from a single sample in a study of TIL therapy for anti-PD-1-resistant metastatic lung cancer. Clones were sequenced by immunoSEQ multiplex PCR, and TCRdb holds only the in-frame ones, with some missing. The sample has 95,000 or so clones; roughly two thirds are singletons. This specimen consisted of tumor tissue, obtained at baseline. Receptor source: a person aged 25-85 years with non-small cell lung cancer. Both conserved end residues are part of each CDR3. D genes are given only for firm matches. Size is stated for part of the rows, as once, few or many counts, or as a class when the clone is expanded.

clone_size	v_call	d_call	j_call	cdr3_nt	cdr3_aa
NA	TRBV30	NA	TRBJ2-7	TGTGCCTGGAGCCGAGGGGCTTTCTCCTACGAGCAGTACTTC	CAWSRGAFSYEQYF
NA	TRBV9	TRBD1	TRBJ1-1	TGTGCCAGCAGCCCCCAGGGACAGGTGAACACTGAAGCTTTCTTT	CASSPQGQVNTEAFF
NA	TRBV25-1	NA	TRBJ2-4	TGTGCCAGCAGTGAAAAGAGAGGTGCGCTAAGAGCCAAAAACATTCAGTACTTC	CASSEKRGALRAKNIQYF
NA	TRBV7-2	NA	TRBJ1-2	TGTGCCAGCAGCTTCTTCCAGGGAGGGGATGGCTACACCTTC	CASSFFQGGDGYTF
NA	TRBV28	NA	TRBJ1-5	TGTGCCAGCACCTCGGGGGGGGGAAGGAATCAGCCCCAGCATTTT	CASTSGGGRNQPQHF
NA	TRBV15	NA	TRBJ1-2	TGTGCCACCAGCAGAGATGTACCGGGGGCGCTTGGCTATGGCTACACCTTC	CATSRDVPGALGYGYTF
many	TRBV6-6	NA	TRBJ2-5	TGTGCCAGCAGTTATGATCCTACCCGGGAGACCCAGTACTTC	CASSYDPTRETQYF
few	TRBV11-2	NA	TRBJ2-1	TGTGCCAGCAGCTTAGTTGGCAATGAGCAGTTCTTC	CASSLVGNEQFF
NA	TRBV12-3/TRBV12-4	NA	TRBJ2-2	TGTGCCGGCAACTTGCAGGGTTCCGGGGAGCTGTTTTTT	CAGNLQGSGELFF
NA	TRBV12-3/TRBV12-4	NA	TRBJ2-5	TGTGCCAGCTCCCGAGGGGGGAGAGAGACCCAGTACTTC	CASSRGGRETQYF
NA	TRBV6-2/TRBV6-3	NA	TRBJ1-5	TGTGCCAGCAGTTACTCGAGCAGGGGTGGCAATCAGCCCCAGCATTTT	CASSYSSRGGNQPQHF
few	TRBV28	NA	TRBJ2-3	TGTGCCAGCAGTTGGGCGGCTAGTGGCACAGATACGCAGTATTTT	CASSWAASGTDTQYF
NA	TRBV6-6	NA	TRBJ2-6	TGTGCCAGCAGTTACGGATCGGGTGGGGCCAACGTCCTGACTTTC	CASSYGSGGANVLTF
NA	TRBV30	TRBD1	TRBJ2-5	TGTGCCTGGAAGGCAGGGGGCGAGACCCAGTACTTC	CAWKAGGETQYF
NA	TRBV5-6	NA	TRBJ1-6	TGTGCCAGCAGCTTGGGACAGCCGTATGAGTATAATTCACCCCTCCACTTT	CASSLGQPYEYNSPLHF
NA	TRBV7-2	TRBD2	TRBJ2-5	TGTGCCAGCAGCCGTTTGACGGGGGGGCAAGAGACCCAGTACTTC	CASSRLTGGQETQYF
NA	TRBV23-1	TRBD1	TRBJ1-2	TGCGCCAGCAGCCAGGGGGGTTATGGCTACACCTTC	CASSQGGYGYTF
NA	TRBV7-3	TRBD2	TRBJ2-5	TGTGCCAGCAGGCTTTTAGCGGGAGGGGAGACCCAGTACTTC	CASRLLAGGETQYF
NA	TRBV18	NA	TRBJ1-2	TGTGCCAGCTCACAAGGTCAGGGCATTAACTATGGCTACACCTTC	CASSQGQGINYGYTF
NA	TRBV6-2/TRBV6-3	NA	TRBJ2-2	TGTGCCAGCAGTTACAGGGCAGGCACCGGGGAGCTGTTTTTT	CASSYRAGTGELFF
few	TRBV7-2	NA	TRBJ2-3	TGTGCCAGCAGCTTAGAAGGCCCCCCGGTCCCGGATACGCAGTATTTT	CASSLEGPPVPDTQYF
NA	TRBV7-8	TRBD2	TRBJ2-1	TGTGCCAGCAGCTTAACCCCCCCCACTAGCGGCCGAAATGAGCAGTTCTTC	CASSLTPPTSGRNEQFF
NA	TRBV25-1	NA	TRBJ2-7	TGTGCCGCATCGAGGGGGATCTACGAGCAGTACTTC	CAASRGIYEQYF
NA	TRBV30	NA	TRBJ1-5	TGTGCCTGGAGTGCCAATCAGCCCCAGCATTTT	CAWSANQPQHF
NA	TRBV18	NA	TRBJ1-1	TGTGCCAGCTCATCACGCGACAGACTGAACACTGAAGCTTTCTTT	CASSSRDRLNTEAFF
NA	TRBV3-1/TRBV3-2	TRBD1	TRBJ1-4	TGTGCCAGCAGCCTGGGACAGGGTTCTTCTCCCGCAGGGGAAAAACTGTTTTTT	CASSLGQGSSPAGEKLFF